The next 25 T cell receptor beta chains were all read from a single sample in a study of T cells in Graves' hyperthyroidism and ophthalmopathy. Amplification targeted TCR beta CDR3 regions from RNA transcripts. In the first-round RT-PCR of the TCR CDR3, the HTBI primer set was used. One entry per CDR3 protein results from TCRdb running MiXCR on the multiplex PCR reads. The data hold under 700,000 distinct CDR3 sequences, with 16% observed a single time. Source material: blood. The receptor source for this set is a woman in her late teens or twenties with Graves' hyperthyroidism.

At least ten counts were recorded for this clonotype. The J gene is TRBJ2-7, the V gene TRBV2; no definite D call. This CDR3 region has 14 residues. Per the germline V gene, CDR1 is SNHLY and CDR2 is FYNNEI. The V gene lost 7 bases and the J gene lost 2 bases, with 15 bases spanning the gap. This CDR3 reads CASTEHAVTYEQYF. The CDR3 nucleotides are TGTGCCAGCACTGAGCATGCGGTGACCTACGAGCAGTACTTC. The full variable domain, in which reference TRBV2 and TRBJ2-7 provide the parts outside the CDR3, is EPEVTQTPSHQVTQMGQEVILRCVPISNHLYFYWYRQILGQKVEFLVSFYNNEISEKSEIFDDQFSVERPDGSNFTLKIRSTKLEDSAMYFCASTEHAVTYEQYFGPGTRLTVT.

The chain employs TRBV12-5 and TRBJ2-1, with 14 positions matching TRBD2. The germline V gene encodes CDR1 LGHNT and CDR2 FRNRAP. The ends lost 6 bases at V and 6 bases at J; junction bases unmatched: 7. The CDR3 is 16 residues long. The CDR3 is CASGGTSGSRVNEQFF. The CDR3 DNA sequence: TGTGCTAGTGGGGGGACTAGCGGGAGCCGAGTCAATGAGCAGTTCTTC.

The chain couples TRBV7-2 to TRBJ1-3; D uncertain. CDR3 length: 18 residues. Trimming removed 0 bases at V and 0 bases at J, with 15 bases between. Germline CDR1 is SGHTA and CDR2 is FQGNSA. This chain's CDR3 is CASSLALPSEISGNTIYF. The CDR3 coding sequence is TGTGCCAGCAGCTTAGCCCTCCCATCTGAAATCTCTGGAAACACCATATATTTT.

The J gene is TRBJ2-7, the V gene TRBV5-8; D unresolved. Germline loops: CDR1 SGHTS, CDR2 YDEGEE. This CDR3 contains 13 residues. The V gene lost 2 bases and the J gene lost 2 bases, with 8 bases spanning the gap. The CDR3 DNA reads TGTGCCAGCAGCTTCGGGCCACCCTACGAGCAGTACTTC. Protein sequence: CASSFGPPYEQYF.

The V and J genes are TRBV7-3 and TRBJ1-5, with 8 positions matching TRBD1. With V trimmed by 5 bases and J by 4 bases, 19 bases remained unmatched. Germline V gives CDR1 SGHTA, CDR2 FQGTGA. The CDR3 extends over 19 amino acids. The CDR3 DNA sequence: TGTGCCAGCAGCCCGGGTGGCAGGGGGCTTAACATTCTAAATCAGCCCCAGCATTTT. Its translation: CASSPGGRGLNILNQPQHF.

This clonotype has a count of ten or more. The chain recombines TRBV19 with TRBJ2-1, with 16 bases fitting TRBD2. The germline V gene encodes CDR1 LNHDA and CDR2 SQIVND (reference sequence). CDR3 size: 16 residues. With V trimmed by 7 bases and J by 6 bases, 6 bases remained unmatched. For the CDR3, the DNA is TGTGCCAGTAACCCGGGACTAGCGGGAGGGGGCAATGAGCAGTTCTTC. It codes for CASNPGLAGGGNEQFF.

This clonotype came up many times. This chain uses TRBV5-6 with TRBJ2-3, with 7 nucleotides matching TRBD2. The V gene's germline CDR1 is SGHDT and CDR2 YYEEEE. The CDR3 runs 16 residues. J was trimmed by 6 bases and V by 2 bases; bases with no gene match: 12. In DNA form, the CDR3 reads TGTGCCAGCAGCTTTCTCGGTGCGGGAGTTTCGGATACGCAGTATTTT. As protein: CASSFLGAGVSDTQYF.

The genes are TRBV6-1 and TRBJ2-7; 9 nucleotides align to TRBD1. The CDR3 has 14 amino acids. With V trimmed by 8 bases and J by 2 bases, 7 bases remained unmatched. Germline CDR1 is MNHNS and CDR2 is SASEGT. The DNA of the CDR3 is TGTGCCAGCGCAGACAGGGGGATAACCTACGAGCAGTACTTC. This encodes CASADRGITYEQYF.

This clonotype was observed at least ten times. The V gene is TRBV11-2, the J gene TRBJ2-7; 7 bases match TRBD2. This CDR3 comprises 15 residues. Germline CDR1 reads SGHAT; CDR2 reads FQNNGV. V shed 3 bases and J 1 base; nucleotides not matched to a gene: 6. This CDR3 is CASSLASGKSYEQYF. The DNA for the CDR3 is TGTGCCAGCAGCTTGGCTAGCGGAAAATCCTACGAGCAGTACTTC. The full variable domain, in which reference TRBV11-2 and TRBJ2-7 provide the parts outside the CDR3, is EAGVAQSPRYKIIEKRQSVAFWCNPISGHATLYWYQQILGQGPKLLIQFQNNGVVDDSQLPKDRFSAERLKGVDSTLKIQPAKLEDSAVYLCASSLASGKSYEQYFGPGTRLTVT.

The genes are TRBV2 and TRBJ2-1; D unclear. CDR3 length equals 12 residues. The germline V gene encodes CDR1 SNHLY and CDR2 FYNNEI. Trimming shortened V by 3 bases and J by 5 bases, and 5 bases separated the two germline ends. The CDR3: CASSDVNNEQFF. CDR3 coding DNA: TGTGCCAGCAGTGACGTGAACAATGAGCAGTTCTTC.

V usage is TRBV30 and J usage is TRBJ2-4; tentatively, D is TRBD1 or TRBD2 (6 bases each). CDR1 and CDR2 from the germline V gene are GTSNPN and SVGIG (reference sequence). V lost 0 bases to trimming and J lost 0 bases, with 12 bases between them. This CDR3 contains 16 residues. The CDR3 DNA sequence: TGTGCCTGGAGTGTTGGAGGGACACTAGCCAAAAACATTCAGTACTTC. It is translated as CAWSVGGTLAKNIQYF.

This chain connects TRBV7-9 to TRBJ1-4; a possible D gene is TRBD1 (5 bases). CDR1 is SEHNR and CDR2 is FQNEAQ in the germline V gene (reference sequence). The V gene lost 3 bases and the J gene lost 4 bases, with 18 bases spanning the gap. The length of the CDR3 is 17 residues. In DNA, the CDR3 is TGTGCCAGCAGCTTTTCTCTGGGGGTAAACAATAATGAAAAACTGTTTTTT. Translation: CASSFSLGVNNNEKLFF.

This clonotype was counted at least ten times. The chain carries TRBV29-1 and TRBJ2-7; D unclear. The germline V gene encodes CDR1 SQVTM and CDR2 ANQGSEA. The CDR3 is 11 amino acids. The V end lost 3 bases, the J end lost 2 bases, and 5 bases lay between the germline ends. The CDR3 spells CSVEETYEQYF. The CDR3 region has the DNA TGCAGCGTTGAGGAAACCTACGAGCAGTACTTC.

This chain connects TRBV20-1 to TRBJ1-5; D gene uncertain. Trimming removed 3 bases at V and 0 bases at J, with 15 bases between. The CDR3 has 16 residues. Germline-derived CDR1 and CDR2 are DFQATT and SNEGSKA (reference sequence). CDR3 sequence: CSASPDIGISNQPQHF. DNA of the CDR3: TGCAGTGCTAGCCCAGATATAGGTATTAGCAATCAGCCCCAGCATTTT.

This clonotype was counted many times. The CDR3 here is CASSYSGRNTEAFF. CDR3 sequence (DNA): TGTGCCAGCAGTTACTCTGGACGGAACACTGAAGCTTTCTTT. The chain recombines TRBV6-5 with TRBJ1-1; D ambiguous. This CDR3 region has 14 residues. V was pared by 0 bases and J by 1 base, with 6 bases between. Germline V gene lookup returns CDR1 MNHEY and CDR2 SVGAGI.

This clonotype was found once. V gene TRBV11-3 combines with J gene TRBJ2-1, with unresolved D. CDR1 SGHNT and CDR2 YENEEA come from the germline V gene. This CDR3 has 13 residues. Deletions cut 1 base from V and 10 bases from J, with 11 bases between. The CDR3 region has the DNA TGTGCCAGCAGCTTAGGGCCACAGAAAGAGCAGTTCTTC. Encoded protein: CASSLGPQKEQFF.

This clonotype was seen a handful of times. The CDR3 loop reads CASSILGRTGSSYNEQFF. In DNA form, the CDR3 reads TGTGCCAGTAGTATTTTGGGGAGAACAGGGAGCTCCTACAATGAGCAGTTCTTC. J is TRBJ2-1 and V is TRBV19; tentatively, D is TRBD1 (6 bases). V lost 3 bases and J lost 0, with 18 bases in between. The CDR3 is made up of 18 amino acids. The germline V gene has CDR1 LNHDA and CDR2 SQIVND (reference sequence).

The V and J genes are TRBV6-2 or TRBV6-3 and TRBJ1-4; maybe TRBD1 (5 bases). Trimming stripped 10 bases from V and 2 bases from J, with 14 bases between. Germline V lookup: CDR1 MNHEY, CDR2 SVGEGT. The CDR3 extends over 14 amino acids. The CDR3 is CATHEGPTNEKLFF. The CDR3 DNA sequence: TGTGCCACCCACGAGGGGCCGACTAATGAAAAACTGTTTTTT.

This clonotype showed up just a few times. The rearrangement uses TRBV7-9 and TRBJ2-7; D might be TRBD1 (6 bases). Germline CDR1 SEHNR, CDR2 FQNEAQ (reference sequence). Trimming took off 3 bases at V and 5 bases at J, with 17 bases between the two ends. The CDR3 is 15 amino acids. Here the CDR3 reads CASSLGTHGGDEQYF. Written as DNA, the CDR3 is TGTGCCAGCAGCTTGGGGACACATGGCGGCGACGAGCAGTACTTC.

At least ten counts were recorded for this clonotype. The chain recombines TRBV14 with TRBJ2-1; 7 bases agree with TRBD1. Germline V CDR1 and CDR2: SGHDN, FVKESK. The V segment lost 4 bases and the J segment 6 bases; nucleotides outside the gene matches: 3. The CDR3 runs 13 residues. In nucleotides, the CDR3 is TGTGCCAGCAGCCCCTACAGGGGCAATGAGCAGTTCTTC. This encodes CASSPYRGNEQFF.

This clonotype was observed many times. The CDR3 reads CASSPWTGGQETQYF. The CDR3 DNA follows: TGTGCCAGCAGTCCTTGGACAGGGGGCCAAGAGACCCAGTACTTC. This chain joins TRBV28 and TRBJ2-5; 10 nucleotides agree with TRBD1. The CDR3 length is 15 residues. CDR1 MDHEN and CDR2 SYDVKM come from the germline V gene. V lost 5 bases and J lost 1; bases outside the gene matches: 4.

The gene calls are TRBV6-2 or TRBV6-3 and TRBJ1-2, with D uncertain. This CDR3 spans 13 amino acids. CDR1 and CDR2 from the germline V gene are MNHEY and SVGEGT. V was trimmed by 5 bases and J by 8 bases, leaving 15 bases between them. The CDR3 DNA follows: TGTGCCAGCAGTAACGGGATCCAGAGGGGCTACACCTTC. Its protein is CASSNGIQRGYTF.

A few counts support this clonotype. The V gene is TRBV7-9, the J gene TRBJ2-5; the match to TRBD2 covers 7 bases. Germline values: CDR1 SEHNR, CDR2 FQNEAQ (reference sequence). With V trimmed by 3 bases and J by 0 bases, 7 bases remained unmatched. The CDR3 is 16 amino acids. The chain's CDR3 is CASSFSGGTYQETQYF. The CDR3 DNA reads as TGTGCCAGCAGCTTTTCCGGGGGGACGTACCAAGAGACCCAGTACTTC. The variable domain in full, completed from reference TRBV7-9 and TRBJ2-5, reads DTGVSQNPRHKITKRGQNVTFRCDPISEHNRLYWYRQTLGQGPEFLTYFQNEAQLEKSRLLSDRFSAERPKGSFSTLEIQRTEQGDSAMYLCASSFSGGTYQETQYFGPGTRLLVL.

There are a few counts of this clonotype. The chain recombines TRBV25-1 with TRBJ1-2; TRBD1 is a possible D gene (6 bases). The CDR3 runs to 15 residues. Looked up from germline, CDR1 is MGHDK and CDR2 is SYGVNS. Between the trimmed V and J ends, which lost 3 bases and 6 bases, there was a span of 17 bases. The CDR3 DNA sequence: TGTGCCAGCAGTGACTACAGGGCCGCGGTGGATGGCTACACCTTC. Translation: CASSDYRAAVDGYTF.

This clonotype was recorded many times. This sequence joins TRBV24-1 and TRBJ2-7; D is ambiguous. Deletions cut 1 base from V and 3 bases from J, with 0 bases between. The germline V gene encodes CDR1 KGHDR and CDR2 SFDVKD. The CDR3 extends over 11 amino acids. CDR3 sequence reads: CATSDFYEQYF. The CDR3 bases are TGTGCCACCAGTGATTTCTACGAGCAGTACTTC.